The sequence of this T cell receptor beta chain was determined in a study of blood T cell repertoires in COVID-19. Study in general: Acute-phase and convalescent COVID-19 samples originated in the United States, Italy and Spain. The cDNA or gDNA used as material had been derived from T cells, B-cell-depleted T cells, or PBMCs.

Authors' data handling: From reference gene primer amplification, estimates of nucleated cell counts were derived. Profiled with immunoSEQ multiplex PCR; TCRdb holds only in-frame clones, not every one. Clone size and V and J calls were adopted from that table, with D and trimming inferred from the DNA. The data show hundreds of thousands of clones, with less than 90% seen just once and about 7.1% held by the top ten. V lost 1 base, J lost 2 bases, and 12 bases stayed unmatched. The CDR3 length is 19 residues. Germline CDR1 is SGHTA and CDR2 is FQGTGA. The chain has TRBV7-3 and TRBJ2-1, with 9 bases lining up with TRBD1. Sequenced input: peripheral blood. This clonotype was obtained from a woman aged 55-70 years with COVID-19, enrolled during active disease. The CDR3 region is CASSLKTGGLRLPYNEQFF. The CDR3 DNA follows: TGTGCCAGCAGCTTAAAGACAGGGGGACTGCGTTTACCCTACAATGAGCAGTTCTTC.